This T cell receptor beta chain comes out of a study of beta chain features in type 1 diabetes. Study context: Sorted cell examination encompassed over 90,000,000 cells across all samples. Whole-study results and caveats: The question left open here concerned HLA type influencing TCRB rearrangement. Any PCR bias toward short templates would affect both groups alike. Insertions were fewer and deletions more numerous at VDJ junctions in type 1 diabetes patients.

Expressed TCRB transcripts were sequenced because the isolated RNA had all been reverse transcribed beforehand. Only in-frame clones appear in the TCRdb table, and some are missing; sequencing was by immunoSEQ multiplex PCR. There are about 340,000 clones in the sample; under 8.5% occur only once, and around 0.45% lies in the top ten. This clone was counted only a few times. Its antigen is as yet unknown. CDR3 length: 14 residues. Germline CDR1 is SGHRS and CDR2 is YFSETQ. Deletions cut 0 bases from V and 0 bases from J, with 3 bases between. This sequence was found in a woman aged 18-29 years in good health. This chain joins TRBV5-1 and TRBJ2-2; D not resolved. Source material: central memory CD4+ T cells from blood. CDR3 protein: CASSLDANTGELFF. Here the CDR3 DNA reads TGCGCCAGCAGCTTGGACGCGAACACCGGGGAGCTGTTTTTT.